This entry describes one T cell receptor (beta chain). Its target is not known. The entry originates in a study of shared clonotypes between healthy human individuals. Overall study context: Per-donor plates numbered three CD4 naive, three CD4 memory, two CD8 naive and one CD8 memory.

Overall study findings and caveats: Clonotype sharing among the donors was expected to vary with sequencing depth.

The CDR3 is 13 residues long. V lost 4 bases and J lost 5, with 12 bases in between. Germline CDR1 MNHEY, CDR2 SVGAGI. Healthy adults negative for HIV, lacking recent acute infections or vaccinations, served as donors. TCRdb's copy holds only in-frame clones and misses some; the assay was immunoSEQ multiplex PCR. The table records hundreds of thousands of clones, roughly 96% of them present only once. The chain is built from TRBV6-5 and TRBJ2-7; D is uncertain. The TCR sequence derives from a man aged 25-45 years in good health. The sequenced sample consisted of memory CD8+ T cells sorted from blood. The subset here: CD45RO+ cells pooled with CCR7-negative TemRA cells. In nucleotides, the CDR3 is TGTGCCAGCAGTTCAATCCGGTTCCACGAGCAGTACTTC. As protein: CASSSIRFHEQYF.